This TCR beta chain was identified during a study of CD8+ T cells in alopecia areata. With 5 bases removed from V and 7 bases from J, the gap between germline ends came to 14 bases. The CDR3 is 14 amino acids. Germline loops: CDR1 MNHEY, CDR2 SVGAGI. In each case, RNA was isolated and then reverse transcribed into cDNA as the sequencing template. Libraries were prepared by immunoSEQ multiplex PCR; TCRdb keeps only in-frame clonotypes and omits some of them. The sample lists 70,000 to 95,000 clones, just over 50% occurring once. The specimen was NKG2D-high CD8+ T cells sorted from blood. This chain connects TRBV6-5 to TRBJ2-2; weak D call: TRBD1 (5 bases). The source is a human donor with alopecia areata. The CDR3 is CASSPQSGIGELFF. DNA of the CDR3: TGTGCCAGCAGTCCCCAGTCAGGGATCGGGGAGCTGTTTTTT.